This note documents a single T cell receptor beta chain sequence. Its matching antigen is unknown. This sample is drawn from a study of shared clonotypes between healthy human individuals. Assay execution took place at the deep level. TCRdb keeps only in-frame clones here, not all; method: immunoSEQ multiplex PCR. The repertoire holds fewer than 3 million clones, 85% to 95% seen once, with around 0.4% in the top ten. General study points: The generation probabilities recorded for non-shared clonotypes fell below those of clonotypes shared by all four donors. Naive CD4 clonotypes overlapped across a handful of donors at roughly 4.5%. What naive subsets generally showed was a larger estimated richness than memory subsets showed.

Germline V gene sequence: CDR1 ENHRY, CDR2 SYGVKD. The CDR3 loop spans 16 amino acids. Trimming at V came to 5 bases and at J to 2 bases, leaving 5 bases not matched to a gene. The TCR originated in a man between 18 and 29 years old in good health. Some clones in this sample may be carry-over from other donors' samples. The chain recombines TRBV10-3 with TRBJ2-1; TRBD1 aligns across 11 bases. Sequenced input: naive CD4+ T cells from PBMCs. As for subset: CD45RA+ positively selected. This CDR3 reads CAISFGGQGAYNEQFF. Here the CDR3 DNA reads TGTGCCATCAGTTTTGGGGGACAGGGGGCCTACAATGAGCAGTTCTTC.